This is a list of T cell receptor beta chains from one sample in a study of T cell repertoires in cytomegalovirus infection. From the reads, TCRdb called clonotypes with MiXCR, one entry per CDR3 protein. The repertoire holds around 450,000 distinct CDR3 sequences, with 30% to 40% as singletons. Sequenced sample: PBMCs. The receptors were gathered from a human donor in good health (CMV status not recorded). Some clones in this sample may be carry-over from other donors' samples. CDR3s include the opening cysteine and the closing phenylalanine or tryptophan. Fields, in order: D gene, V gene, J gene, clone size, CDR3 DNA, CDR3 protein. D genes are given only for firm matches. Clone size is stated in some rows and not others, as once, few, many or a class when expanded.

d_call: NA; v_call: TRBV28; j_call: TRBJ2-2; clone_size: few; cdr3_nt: TGTGCCAGCAGTTCAAGGAAGTCCACCGGGGAGCTGTTTTTT; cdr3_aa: CASSSRKSTGELFF
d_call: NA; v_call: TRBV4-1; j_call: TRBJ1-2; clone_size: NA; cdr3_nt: TGCGACAGCAGCCTCCAAGACAGAGATCGGCGTGGCTACACCTTC; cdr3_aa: CDSSLQDRDRRGYTF
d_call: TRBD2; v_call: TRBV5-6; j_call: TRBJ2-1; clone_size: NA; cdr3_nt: TGTGCCAGCAGGGAGAGCGGGGGATCTTACAATGAGCAGTTCTTC; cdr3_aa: CASRESGGSYNEQFF
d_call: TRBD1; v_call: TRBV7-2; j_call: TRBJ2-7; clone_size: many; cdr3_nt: TGTGCCAGCAGCTTAGGAGAGACAGGGCCACTGTACGAGCAGTACTTC; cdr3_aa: CASSLGETGPLYEQYF
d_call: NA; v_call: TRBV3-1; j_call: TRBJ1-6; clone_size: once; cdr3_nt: TGTGCCAGCAGCCGAAAGGCCCCCTTTGGAAGGGGGGATAATTCACCCCTCCACTTT; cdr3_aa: CASSRKAPFGRGDNSPLHF
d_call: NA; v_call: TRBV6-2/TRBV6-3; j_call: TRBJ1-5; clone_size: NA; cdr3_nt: TGTTCCAGCAGTCAAGACAAGAATCAGCCCCAGCATTTT; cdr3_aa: CSSSQDKNQPQHF
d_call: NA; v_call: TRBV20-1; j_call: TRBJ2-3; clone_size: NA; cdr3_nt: TGCAGTGCTAGAGATCCCACACTTGGGACAGATACGCAGTATTTT; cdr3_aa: CSARDPTLGTDTQYF
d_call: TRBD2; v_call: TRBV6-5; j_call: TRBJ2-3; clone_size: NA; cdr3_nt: TGTGCCAGTACGGGGGGATCAGATACGCAGTATTTT; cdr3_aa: CASTGGSDTQYF
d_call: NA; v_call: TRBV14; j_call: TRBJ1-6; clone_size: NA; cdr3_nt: TGTGCCAGCAGCTTCAGGGTAAACTCACCCCTCCACTTT; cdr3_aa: CASSFRVNSPLHF
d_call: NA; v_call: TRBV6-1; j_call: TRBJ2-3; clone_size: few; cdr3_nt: TGTGCCAGCAGTGAAGTGGGGGGTCGAACAGATACGCAGTATTTT; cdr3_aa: CASSEVGGRTDTQYF
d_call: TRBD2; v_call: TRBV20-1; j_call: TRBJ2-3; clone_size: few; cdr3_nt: TGCAGTGCTAGGTGGCGAGCGGGGGGGCAGTCGTCGCGGGGAGATACGCAGTATTTT; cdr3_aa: CSARWRAGGQSSRGDTQYF
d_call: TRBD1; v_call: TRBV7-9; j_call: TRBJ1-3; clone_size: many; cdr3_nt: TGTGCCAGCAGCTCCGACAGGGAGGAGGCAGCCATATATTTT; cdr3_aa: CASSSDREEAAIYF
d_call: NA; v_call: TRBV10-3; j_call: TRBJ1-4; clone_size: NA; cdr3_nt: TGTGCCTCCAGAGGAGGGATTAATGAAAAACTGTTTTTT; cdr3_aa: CASRGGINEKLFF
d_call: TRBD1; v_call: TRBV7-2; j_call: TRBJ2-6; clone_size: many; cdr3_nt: TGTGCCAGCAGCTTTACACCAGGGGGCGCTGGGGCCAACGTCCTGACTTTC; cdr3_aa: CASSFTPGGAGANVLTF
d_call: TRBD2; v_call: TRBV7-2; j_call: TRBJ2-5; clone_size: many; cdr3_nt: TGTGCCAGCAGCTTACTCGGGGGGGCCGGGGAGACCCAGTACTTC; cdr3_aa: CASSLLGGAGETQYF
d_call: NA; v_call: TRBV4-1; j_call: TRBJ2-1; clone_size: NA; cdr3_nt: TGCGCCAGCAGCCAAGGGCTTCTCGGGAATGAGCAGTTCTTC; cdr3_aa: CASSQGLLGNEQFF
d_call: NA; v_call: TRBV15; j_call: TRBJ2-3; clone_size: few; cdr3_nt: TGTGCCACCAGCAGAGATTTCGGGGGCCCTAGCACAGATACGCAGTATTTT; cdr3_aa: CATSRDFGGPSTDTQYF
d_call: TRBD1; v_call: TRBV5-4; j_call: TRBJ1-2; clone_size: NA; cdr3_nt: TGTGCCTTGGGTTTTCAGGGGGCACCCTCCAACTATGGCTACACCTTC; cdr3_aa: CALGFQGAPSNYGYTF
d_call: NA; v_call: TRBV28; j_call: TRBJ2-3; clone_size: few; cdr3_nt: TGTGCCAGCAGTTCGACCGGGACATCCGGCCCAGATACGCAGTATTTT; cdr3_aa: CASSSTGTSGPDTQYF
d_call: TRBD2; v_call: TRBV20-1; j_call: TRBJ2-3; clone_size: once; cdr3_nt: TGCAGTGCAAAGACTAGCGGGGGACACGGGGCGCAGTATTTT; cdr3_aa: CSAKTSGGHGAQYF
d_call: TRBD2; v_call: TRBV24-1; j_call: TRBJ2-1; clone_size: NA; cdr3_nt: TGTGCCACCAGTGATTTGACTAGCGGGGGTGGTGGAGAGCAGTTCTTC; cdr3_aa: CATSDLTSGGGGEQFF
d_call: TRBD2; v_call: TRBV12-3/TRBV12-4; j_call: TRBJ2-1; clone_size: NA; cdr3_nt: TGTGCCAGCAGTGCTACTAGCGGGTCCTCCTACAATGAGCAGTTCTTC; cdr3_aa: CASSATSGSSYNEQFF
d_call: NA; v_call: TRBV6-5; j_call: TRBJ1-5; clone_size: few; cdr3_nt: TGTGCCAGCAGGGATGGTCCCACCGCGGCCCAGCATTTT; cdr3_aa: CASRDGPTAAQHF
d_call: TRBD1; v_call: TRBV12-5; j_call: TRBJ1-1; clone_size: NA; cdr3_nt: TGTGCTAGTGGTCAAACAGGGGGCTGGTGGGCTTTCTTT; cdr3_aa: CASGQTGGWWAFF
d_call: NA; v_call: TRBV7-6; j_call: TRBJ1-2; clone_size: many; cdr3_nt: TGTGCCTGCGAGACCAGGGGACCTAACTATGGCTACACCTTC; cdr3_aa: CACETRGPNYGYTF
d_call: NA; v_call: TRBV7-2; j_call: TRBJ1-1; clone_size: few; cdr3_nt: TGTGCCAGCAGGTCAAGATTGGACCTGAGCGCGGCTTTCTTT; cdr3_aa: CASRSRLDLSAAFF
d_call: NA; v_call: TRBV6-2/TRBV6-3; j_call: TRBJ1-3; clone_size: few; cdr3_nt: TGTGCCAGCAGCTTCTTCACAGCTACCTCTGGAAACACCATATATTTT; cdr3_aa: CASSFFTATSGNTIYF
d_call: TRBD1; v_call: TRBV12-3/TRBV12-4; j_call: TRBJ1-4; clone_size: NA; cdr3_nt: TGTGCCAGCAAAGGGGGCGGGCCAACTAATGAAAAACTGTTTTTT; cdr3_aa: CASKGGGPTNEKLFF
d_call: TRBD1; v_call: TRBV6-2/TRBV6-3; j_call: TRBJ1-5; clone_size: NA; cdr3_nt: TGTGCCAGCAGGTCGACAGGGGGGCCTCAGCCCCAGCATTTT; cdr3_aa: CASRSTGGPQPQHF
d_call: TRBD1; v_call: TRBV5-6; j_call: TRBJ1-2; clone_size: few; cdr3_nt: TGTGCCAGCAGCTTGGACCTGGAGGGGACAGGGGACTATGGCTACACCTTC; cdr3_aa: CASSLDLEGTGDYGYTF
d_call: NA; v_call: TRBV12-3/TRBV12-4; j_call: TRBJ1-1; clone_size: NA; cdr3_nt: TGTGCCAGCAGCAACAACCTAGGGACTGAAGCTTTCTTT; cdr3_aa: CASSNNLGTEAFF
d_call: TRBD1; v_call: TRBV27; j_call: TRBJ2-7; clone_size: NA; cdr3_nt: TGTGCCAGCACCCATAAAGCATCCGGGACAGGATACGAGCAGTACTTC; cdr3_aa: CASTHKASGTGYEQYF
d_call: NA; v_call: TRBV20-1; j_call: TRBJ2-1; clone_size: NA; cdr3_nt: TGCAGTGCTAGCGTTTGGGGGCCGGAGAATGAGCAGTTCTTC; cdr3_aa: CSASVWGPENEQFF
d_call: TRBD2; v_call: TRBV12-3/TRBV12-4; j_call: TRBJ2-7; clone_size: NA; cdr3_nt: TGTGCCAGCGGGCGGGGGGTTTATGGCGAGCAGTACTTC; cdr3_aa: CASGRGVYGEQYF
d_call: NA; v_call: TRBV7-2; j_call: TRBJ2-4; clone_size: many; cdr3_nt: TGTGCCAGCAGCTTAGCAAACATGGGGCGAAACATTCAGTACTTC; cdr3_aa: CASSLANMGRNIQYF
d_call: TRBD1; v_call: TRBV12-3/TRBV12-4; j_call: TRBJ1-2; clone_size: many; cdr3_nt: TGTGCCAGCAGCTCGGACAGGTTTAACTATGGCTACACCTTC; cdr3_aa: CASSSDRFNYGYTF
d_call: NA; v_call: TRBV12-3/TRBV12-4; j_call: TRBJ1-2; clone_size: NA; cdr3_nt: TGTGCCAGCACCAAACCCGCAGAGAGCTATGGCTACACCTTC; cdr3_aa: CASTKPAESYGYTF
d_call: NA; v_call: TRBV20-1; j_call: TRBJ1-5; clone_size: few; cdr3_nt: TGCAGTGCTAGAGATTGGGGAGGGCATGGGGATAATCAGCCCCAGCATTTT; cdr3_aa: CSARDWGGHGDNQPQHF
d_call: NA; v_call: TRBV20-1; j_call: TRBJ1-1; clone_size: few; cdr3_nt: TGCAGTGCTAGAGTAATGGGGAACACTGAAGCTTTCTTT; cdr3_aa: CSARVMGNTEAFF
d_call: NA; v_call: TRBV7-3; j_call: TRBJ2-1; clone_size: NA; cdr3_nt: TGTGCCAGCAGCCCGGAAGTCTACAATGAGCAGTTCTTC; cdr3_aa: CASSPEVYNEQFF
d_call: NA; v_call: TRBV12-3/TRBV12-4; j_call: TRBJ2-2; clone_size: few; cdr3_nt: TGTGCCAGCAGTTTTAAGGCAGGGTTAACCGGGGAGCTGTTTTTT; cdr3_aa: CASSFKAGLTGELFF
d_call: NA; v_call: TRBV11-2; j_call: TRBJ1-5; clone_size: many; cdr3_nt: TGTGCCAGCAGCCCCGGGGGAGGGCCTTATAGCAATCAGCCCCAGCATTTT; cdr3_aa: CASSPGGGPYSNQPQHF
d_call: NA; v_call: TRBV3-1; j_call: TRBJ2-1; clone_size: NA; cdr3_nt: TGTGCCAGCAGCCGACTACATTACAATGAGCAGTTCTTC; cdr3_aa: CASSRLHYNEQFF
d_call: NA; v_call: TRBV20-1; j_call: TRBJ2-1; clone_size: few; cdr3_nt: TGCAGTGCTGAATACAATGAGCAGTTCTTC; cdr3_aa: CSAEYNEQFF
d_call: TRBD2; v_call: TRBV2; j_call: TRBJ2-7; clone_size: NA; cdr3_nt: TGTGCCAGCAGTGGGACTAGCGGGGGGGACGAGCAGTACTTC; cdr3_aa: CASSGTSGGDEQYF
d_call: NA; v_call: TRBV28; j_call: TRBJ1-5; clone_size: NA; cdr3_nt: TGTGCCAGCAAGGAGAACAATCAGCCCCAGCATTTT; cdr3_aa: CASKENNQPQHF
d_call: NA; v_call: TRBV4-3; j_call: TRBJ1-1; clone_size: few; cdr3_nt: TGCGCCAGCAGCCAAGATCTGGAGCCAATGATCGGAGCTTTCTTT; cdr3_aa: CASSQDLEPMIGAFF
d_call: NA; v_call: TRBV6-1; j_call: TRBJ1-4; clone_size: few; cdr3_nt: TGTGCCAGCAGCCCCTGGATTAATGAAAAACTGTTTTTT; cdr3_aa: CASSPWINEKLFF
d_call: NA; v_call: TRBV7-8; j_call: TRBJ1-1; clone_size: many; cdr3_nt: TGTGCCAGCAGCTTAGCACAGGCGTCGTTCACTGAAGCTTTCTTT; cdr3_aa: CASSLAQASFTEAFF
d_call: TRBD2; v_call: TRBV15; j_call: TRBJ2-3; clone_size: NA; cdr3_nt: TGTGCCACCAGCAGTCCCCTAGCGGGTCGAAGGGATACGCAGTATTTT; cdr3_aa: CATSSPLAGRRDTQYF
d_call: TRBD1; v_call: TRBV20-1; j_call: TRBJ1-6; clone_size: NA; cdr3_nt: TGCAGTGCTAGAGTGACAGGGAGCTATAATTCACCCCTCCACTTT; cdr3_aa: CSARVTGSYNSPLHF
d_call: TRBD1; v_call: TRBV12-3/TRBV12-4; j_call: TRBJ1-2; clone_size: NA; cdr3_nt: TGTGCCAGCAGCCCCCCCGACAGGGGAGCAGTCGTTGGCTACACCTTC; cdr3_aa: CASSPPDRGAVVGYTF
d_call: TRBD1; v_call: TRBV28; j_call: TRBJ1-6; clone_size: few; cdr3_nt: TGTGCCAGCAAAACAGGGGGCAATTCACCCCTCCACTTT; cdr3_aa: CASKTGGNSPLHF
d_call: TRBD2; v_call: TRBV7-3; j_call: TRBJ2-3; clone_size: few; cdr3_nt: TGTGCCAGCAGCTTACAGCGAGCGGGAACAGATACGCAGTATTTT; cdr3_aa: CASSLQRAGTDTQYF